The 5 T cell receptor beta chains in this list originate from one sample, sequenced in a study of blood T cells in healthy people across ages. Then a second PCR, running roughly 6 to 11 cycles, was carried out with a sample-barcoded 5' primer and a J-beta primer mix. Each CDR3 protein is one row after TCRdb ran MiXCR on the 5' RACE reads. The table records 1.5 million to 2 million distinct CDR3 sequences, 28% of them present only once. The sample taken for sequencing was blood. All receptors derive from a woman aged 25 to 39 in good health.

This clonotype was seen a handful of times. The chain employs TRBV21-1 and TRBJ2-3; TRBD1, the table's D call, was not compared with the DNA. TRBV21-1 is designated a pseudogene. CDR3 size: 15 residues. In DNA form, the CDR3 reads TGTGCCAGCAGTGGACAGTCCCCTTCCACAGATACGCAGTATTTT. This sequence encodes CASSGQSPSTDTQYF.

The V call is TRBV27, the J call TRBJ2-5; 9 nucleotides agree with TRBD2. The ends lost 3 bases at V and 4 bases at J; junction bases unmatched: 6. CDR1 is MNHEY and CDR2 is SMNVEV in the germline V gene (reference sequence). The CDR3 runs to 15 residues. CDR3 nucleotide sequence: TGTGCCAGCAGTTTTGGCCTAGCGGGGCCAGAGACCCAGTACTTC. It translates to CASSFGLAGPETQYF.

This clonotype was detected a few times. The chain recombines TRBV5-1 with TRBJ1-4, with TRBD1 matching over 8 bases. J gave up 5 bases and V 4 bases, and 7 bases lay outside the gene matches. This CDR3 contains 15 residues. Per germline, CDR1 SGHRS and CDR2 YFSETQ. CDR3 nucleotides: TGCGCCAGCAGCCAGGACAGGGAATGGAATGAAAAACTGTTTTTT. The encoded protein is CASSQDREWNEKLFF.

The V and J genes are TRBV20-1 and TRBJ2-7; 10 bases map to TRBD2. CDR3 size: 13 residues. V gave up 6 bases and J gave up 4 bases; unmatched junction bases: 6. CDR1 and CDR2 (germline): DFQATT, SNEGSKA (reference sequence). CDR3 DNA sequence: TGCAGTGCCCATACTAGCGGGATGTACGAGCAGTACTTC. Amino acid sequence: CSAHTSGMYEQYF.

This clonotype was found once. The gene calls are TRBV20-1 and TRBJ2-4; TRBD2 matches 8 bases. The better agreement between TRBJ2-7 and the DNA end casts doubt on the J call. Germline lookup yields CDR1 DFQATT and CDR2 SNEGSKA (reference sequence). The CDR3 loop spans 13 amino acids. The CDR3 here is CSARVAGKNEQYF. As DNA, the CDR3 is TGCAGTGCTAGAGTAGCGGGGAAAAACGAGCAGTACTTC.